These T cell receptor beta chains were read from a single sample in a study of T cell repertoires in cytomegalovirus infection. TCRdb used MiXCR to reprocess the reads, holding one entry per CDR3 protein. Here the sample spans about 920,000 distinct CDR3 sequences, 31% being singletons. The antigens these receptors bind are not known. Material: cultured CD8+ T cells from PBMCs, obtained from culture after CMV antigen stimulation. The receptors stem from a human donor in good health (CMV status not recorded). Some clones in this sample may be carry-over from other donors' samples. The CDR3 runs from the conserved cysteine through the conserved F or W. The D gene is left open where the match is weak. Only part of the rows carry a size: once, few, many, or a class if the clone is expanded.

.	13	TRBV4-1	few	TRBJ2-2	CASSQDPTGELFF	TGCGCCAGCAGCCAAGATCCGACCGGGGAGCTGTTTTTT
TRBD1	16	TRBV3-1	.	TRBJ2-1	CASSQAGTGMYNEQFF	TGTGCCAGCAGCCAAGCCGGGACAGGGATGTACAATGAGCAGTTCTTC
.	14	TRBV19	.	TRBJ1-1	CASSIGYANTEAFF	TGTGCCAGTAGTATAGGGTATGCGAACACTGAAGCTTTCTTT
.	12	TRBV7-6	many	TRBJ2-7	CASSQIFYEQYF	TGTGCCAGCAGCCAAATCTTCTACGAGCAGTACTTC
.	17	TRBV4-1	.	TRBJ1-5	CASSQEGYRDGLGPQHF	TGCGCCAGCAGCCAAGAAGGCTACAGGGATGGCCTTGGACCCCAGCATTTT
.	13	TRBV29-1	.	TRBJ2-5	CSVDDGLQETQYF	TGCAGCGTTGACGACGGCCTCCAAGAGACCCAGTACTTC
.	13	TRBV19	.	TRBJ2-5	CATRHREAETQYF	TGTGCCACCCGTCACAGGGAAGCAGAGACCCAGTACTTC
.	16	TRBV7-8	many	TRBJ2-2	CASSSGGGSNTGELFF	TGTGCCAGCAGTTCCGGAGGCGGTTCGAACACCGGGGAGCTGTTTTTT
.	13	TRBV6-5	many	TRBJ2-2	CASSYANTGELFF	TGTGCCAGCAGTTACGCGAACACCGGGGAGCTGTTTTTT
.	12	TRBV6-1	many	TRBJ1-2	CASSPLDKGQTF	TGTGCCAGCAGCCCCCTCGACAAGGGCCAGACCTTC
.	14	TRBV7-7	few	TRBJ2-2	CASSLTRDPGELFF	TGTGCTAGCAGCTTAACCAGGGACCCCGGGGAGCTGTTTTTT
.	13	TRBV15	.	TRBJ1-6	CVTSTGRGSPLHF	TGTGTCACCAGCACCGGGCGTGGGTCACCCCTCCACTTT
.	13	TRBV20-1	.	TRBJ2-7	CSARFPPNYEQYF	TGCAGTGCTAGGTTTCCCCCAAACTACGAGCAGTACTTC
.	12	TRBV7-8	.	TRBJ1-5	CASTHNNQPQHF	TGTGCCAGCACCCATAATAATCAGCCCCAGCATTTT
TRBD2	18	TRBV14	.	TRBJ2-3	CASSQDTFSGSSTDTQYF	TGTGCCAGCAGCCAAGATACGTTTAGCGGGTCTAGCACAGATACGCAGTATTTT
.	14	TRBV3-1	.	TRBJ2-7	CASSQVRATYEQYF	TGTGCCAGCAGCCAAGTACGGGCTACCTACGAGCAGTACTTC
TRBD1	17	TRBV7-2	many	TRBJ1-5	CASSRSAYGTGDQPQHF	TGTGCCAGCAGCCGAAGTGCGTATGGGACAGGGGATCAGCCCCAGCATTTT
.	13	TRBV7-6	.	TRBJ2-1	CVSSLTYNNEQFF	TGTGTCAGCAGCTTAACATACAACAATGAGCAGTTCTTC
TRBD1	15	TRBV7-6	few	TRBJ1-1	CASSSFQGANTEAFF	TGTGCCAGCAGCTCCTTCCAGGGGGCGAACACTGAAGCTTTCTTT